This entry lists 5 T cell receptor beta chains sequenced from one sample in a study of blood T cell repertoires in COVID-19. TCRdb's copy holds only in-frame clones and misses some; the assay was immunoSEQ multiplex PCR. The table lists 350,000 to 450,000 clones, more than 85% of them singletons. Sequencing input: PBMCs or T cells enriched from blood (not recorded which). The receptors originated from a woman aged 40 to 50 who had been exposed to COVID-19.

This chain links TRBV6-5 with TRBJ1-5; maybe TRBD1 (6 bases). Trimming removed 7 bases from V and 6 bases from J, with 19 bases in between. The CDR3 consists of 15 residues. Germline V gives CDR1 MNHEY, CDR2 SVGAGI. The CDR3 DNA sequence: TGTGCCAGCACCCCGGGACATACTTCTTTTCAGCCCCAGCATTTT. Protein product: CASTPGHTSFQPQHF.

This chain uses TRBV7-8 with TRBJ1-4; D is possibly TRBD1 (5 bases). The V end was cut by 2 bases, the J end by 5 bases, with 15 bases between. Germline assignment: CDR1 SGHVS and CDR2 FQNEAQ. This CDR3 has 16 residues. CDR3 sequence reads: CASSLKTRASNEKLFF. DNA for the CDR3: TGTGCCAGCAGCTTAAAGACCAGGGCATCAAATGAAAAACTGTTTTTT.

CDR3: CASSVALAGANTGELFF. The CDR3 nucleotides are TGTGCCAGCAGCGTAGCACTAGCGGGGGCGAACACCGGGGAGCTGTTTTTT. This chain links TRBV9 with TRBJ2-2, with 11 nucleotides matching TRBD2. Trimming took 0 bases from V and 0 from J; bases not matched to a gene: 1. This CDR3 is 17 amino acids long. Germline V lookup: CDR1 SGDLS, CDR2 YYNGEE. Combining the CDR3 with reference TRBV9 and TRBJ2-2 gives the whole variable domain DSGVTQTPKHLITATGQRVTLRCSPRSGDLSVYWYQQSLDQGLQFLIQYYNGEERAKGNILERFSAQQFPDLHSELNLSSLELGDSALYFCASSVALAGANTGELFFGEGSRLTVL.

J is TRBJ2-7 and V is TRBV6-2 or TRBV6-3, with D unresolved. Germline CDR1 and CDR2: MNHEY and SVGEGT. The CDR3 has 15 residues. V shed 2 bases and J shed 0 bases, with 11 bases lying between them. Written as DNA, the CDR3 is TGTGCCAGCAGTTACCCCGCCGGTAGCTCCTACGAGCAGTACTTC. Its translation is CASSYPAGSSYEQYF.

On this clone: Distinct nucleotide sequences in the sample also encode this CDR3. This chain links TRBV19 with TRBJ1-1; D is unresolved. V was pared by 5 bases and J by 4 bases, with 5 bases between. CDR3 length: 11 residues. The germline V gene has CDR1 LNHDA and CDR2 SQIVND (reference sequence). The CDR3 region has the DNA TGTGCCAGTAGTCCAGGCACTGAAGCTTTCTTT. Translated: CASSPGTEAFF. Full variable domain (rest looked up from reference TRBV19 and TRBJ1-1): DGGITQSPKYLFRKEGQNVTLSCEQNLNHDAMYWYRQDPGQGLRLIYYSQIVNDFQKGDIAEGYSVSREKKESFPLTVTSAQKNPTAFYLCASSPGTEAFFGQGTRLTVV.